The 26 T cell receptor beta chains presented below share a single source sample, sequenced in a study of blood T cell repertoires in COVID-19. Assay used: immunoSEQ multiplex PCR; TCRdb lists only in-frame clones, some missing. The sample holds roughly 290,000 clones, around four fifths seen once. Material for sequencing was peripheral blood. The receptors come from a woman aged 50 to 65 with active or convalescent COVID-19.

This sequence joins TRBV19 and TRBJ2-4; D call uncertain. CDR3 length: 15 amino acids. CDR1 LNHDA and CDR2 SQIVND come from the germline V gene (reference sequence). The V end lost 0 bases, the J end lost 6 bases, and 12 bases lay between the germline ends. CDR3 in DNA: TGTGCCAGTAGTATAGATTATTCTGTCAGAAACATTCAGTACTTC. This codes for CASSIDYSVRNIQYF.

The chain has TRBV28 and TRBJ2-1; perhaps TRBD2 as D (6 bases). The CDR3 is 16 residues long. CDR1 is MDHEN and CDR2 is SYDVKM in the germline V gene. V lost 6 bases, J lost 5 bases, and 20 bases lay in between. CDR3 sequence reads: CASRTSGALGHNEQFF. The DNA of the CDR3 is TGTGCCAGCAGGACCTCGGGAGCCTTAGGGCACAATGAGCAGTTCTTC.

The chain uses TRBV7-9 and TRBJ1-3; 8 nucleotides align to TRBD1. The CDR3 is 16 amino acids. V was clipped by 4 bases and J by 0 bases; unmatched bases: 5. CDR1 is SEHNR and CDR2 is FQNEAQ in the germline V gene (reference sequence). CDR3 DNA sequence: TGTGCCAGCAGCTCCCCTACAGGGGGCTCTGGAAACACCATATATTTT. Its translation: CASSSPTGGSGNTIYF.

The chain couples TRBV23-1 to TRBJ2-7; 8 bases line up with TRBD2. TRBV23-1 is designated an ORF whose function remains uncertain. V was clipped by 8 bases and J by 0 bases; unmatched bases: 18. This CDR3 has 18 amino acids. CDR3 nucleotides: TGCGCCAGCCCCCTATGTGGGCGGGAGGAAACTAGCTCCTACGAGCAGTACTTC. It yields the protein CASPLCGREETSSYEQYF.

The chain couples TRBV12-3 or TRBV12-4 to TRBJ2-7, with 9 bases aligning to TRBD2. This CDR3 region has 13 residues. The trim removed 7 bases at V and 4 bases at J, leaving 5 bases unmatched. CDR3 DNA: TGTGCCAGCACCTATAGCGGGAGTTACGAGCAGTACTTC. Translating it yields CASTYSGSYEQYF.

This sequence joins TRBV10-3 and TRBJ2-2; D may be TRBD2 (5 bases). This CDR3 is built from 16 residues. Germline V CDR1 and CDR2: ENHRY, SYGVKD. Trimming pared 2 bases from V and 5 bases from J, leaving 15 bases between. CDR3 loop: CAISEESGRWTGELFF. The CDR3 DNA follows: TGTGCCATCAGTGAGGAAAGCGGTCGATGGACCGGGGAGCTGTTTTTT.

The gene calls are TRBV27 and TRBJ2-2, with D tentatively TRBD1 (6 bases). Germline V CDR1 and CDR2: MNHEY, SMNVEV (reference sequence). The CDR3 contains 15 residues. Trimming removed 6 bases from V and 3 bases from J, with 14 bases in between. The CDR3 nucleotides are TGTGCCAGCAGGATTACAGGGACGTACACCGGGGAGCTGTTTTTT. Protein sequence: CASRITGTYTGELFF.

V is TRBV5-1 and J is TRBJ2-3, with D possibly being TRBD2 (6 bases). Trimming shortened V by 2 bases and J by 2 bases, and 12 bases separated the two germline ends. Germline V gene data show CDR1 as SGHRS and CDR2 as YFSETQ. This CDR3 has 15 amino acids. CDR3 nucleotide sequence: TGCGCCAGCAGCTTCTCGGGAGAGTCCACAGATACGCAGTATTTT. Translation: CASSFSGESTDTQYF.

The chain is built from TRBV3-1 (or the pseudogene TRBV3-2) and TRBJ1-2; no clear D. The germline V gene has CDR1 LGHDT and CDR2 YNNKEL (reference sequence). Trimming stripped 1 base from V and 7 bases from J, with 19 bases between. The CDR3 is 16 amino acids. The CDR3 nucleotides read TGTGCCAGCAGCCAAGCGTCGGGGATAGAAGGCGGTGGCTACACCTTC. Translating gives CASSQASGIEGGGYTF.

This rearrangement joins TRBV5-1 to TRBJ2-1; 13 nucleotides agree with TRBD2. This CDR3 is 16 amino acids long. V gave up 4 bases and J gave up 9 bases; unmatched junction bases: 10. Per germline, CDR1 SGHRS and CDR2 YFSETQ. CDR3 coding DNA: TGCGCCAGCAGCCCAAACGGACTAGCGGGAGAAACTGAGCAGTTCTTC. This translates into CASSPNGLAGETEQFF.

Here the CDR3 DNA reads TGTGCCAGTACCGCCCGACTCAATCTTAACACCGGGGAGCTGTTTTTT. Translation gives CASTARLNLNTGELFF. The rearrangement joins TRBV19 to TRBJ2-2; D remains unclear. The CDR3 covers 16 residues. Trimming cost V 7 bases and J 2 bases, with 17 bases left between them. Germline CDR1 and CDR2: LNHDA and SQIVND (reference sequence). Full variable domain (rest looked up from reference TRBV19 and TRBJ2-2): DGGITQSPKYLFRKEGQNVTLSCEQNLNHDAMYWYRQDPGQGLRLIYYSQIVNDFQKGDIAEGYSVSREKKESFPLTVTSAQKNPTAFYLCASTARLNLNTGELFFGEGSRLTVL.

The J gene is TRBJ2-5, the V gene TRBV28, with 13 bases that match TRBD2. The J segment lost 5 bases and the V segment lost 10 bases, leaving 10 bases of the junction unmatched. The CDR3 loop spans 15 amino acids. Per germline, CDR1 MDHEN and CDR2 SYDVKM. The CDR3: CATDSLAGGLETQYF. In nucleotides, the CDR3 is TGTGCCACCGACTCACTAGCGGGAGGGTTGGAGACCCAGTACTTC.

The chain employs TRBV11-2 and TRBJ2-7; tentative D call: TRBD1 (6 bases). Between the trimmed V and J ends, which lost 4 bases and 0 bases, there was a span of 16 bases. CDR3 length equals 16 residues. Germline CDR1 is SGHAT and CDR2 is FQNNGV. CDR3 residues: CASSSHLMTGSYEQYF. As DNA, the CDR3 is TGTGCCAGCAGCTCCCACCTCATGACAGGCTCCTACGAGCAGTACTTC.

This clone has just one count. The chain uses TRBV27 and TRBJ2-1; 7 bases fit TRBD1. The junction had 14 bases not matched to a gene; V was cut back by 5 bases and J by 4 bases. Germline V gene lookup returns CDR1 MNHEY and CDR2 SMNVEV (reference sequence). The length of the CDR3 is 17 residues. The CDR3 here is CASSRGDSRASYNEQFF. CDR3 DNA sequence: TGTGCCAGCAGTCGAGGGGACAGCCGTGCTTCATACAATGAGCAGTTCTTC.

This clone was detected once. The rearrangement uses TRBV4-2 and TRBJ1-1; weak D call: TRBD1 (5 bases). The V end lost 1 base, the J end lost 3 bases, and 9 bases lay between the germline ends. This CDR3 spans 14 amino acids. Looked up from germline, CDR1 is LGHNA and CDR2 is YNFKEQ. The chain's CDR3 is CASSQGGRDTEAFF. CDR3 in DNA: TGTGCCAGCAGCCAAGGGGGGAGGGACACTGAAGCTTTCTTT.

The CDR3 DNA is TGTGCCAGCAGCAATGAGGGACGGGAGGGGGGTAATGAGCAGTTCTTC. Its translation: CASSNEGREGGNEQFF. V is TRBV21-1 and J is TRBJ2-1; the D call in the table, TRBD2, was not verified against the DNA. TRBV21-1 corresponds to a pseudogene. The CDR3 covers 16 residues.

The CDR3 DNA follows: TGTGCCAGCAGGATCAGGGCGGAGCCCCAGCATTTT. Amino acids: CASRIRAEPQHF. J is TRBJ1-5 and V is TRBV6-5, with D possibly TRBD1 on 5 matching bases. The CDR3 has 12 residues. Germline CDR1 MNHEY, CDR2 SVGAGI. V was cut by 6 bases and J by 8 bases, with 11 bases left in between.

CDR3 protein: CASSLSRVGGSTDTQYF. CDR3 nucleotide sequence: TGTGCCAGCAGTTTATCACGCGTCGGCGGGAGTACAGATACGCAGTATTTT. The rearrangement links TRBV27 to TRBJ2-3, with 7 bases fitting TRBD2. V trimming: 0 bases; J trimming: 3 bases; junction bases outside the gene matches: 9. This CDR3 has 17 residues. CDR1 MNHEY and CDR2 SMNVEV come from the germline V gene (reference sequence).

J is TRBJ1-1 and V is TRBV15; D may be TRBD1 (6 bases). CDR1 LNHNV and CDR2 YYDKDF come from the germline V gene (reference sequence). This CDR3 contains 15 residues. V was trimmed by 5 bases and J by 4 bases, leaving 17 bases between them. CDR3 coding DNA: TGTGCCACCAGCGACCCCGAAAGGGGGACCACTGAAGCTTTCTTT. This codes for CATSDPERGTTEAFF. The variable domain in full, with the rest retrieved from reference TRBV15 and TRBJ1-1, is DAMVIQNPRYQVTQFGKPVTLSCSQTLNHNVMYWYQQKSSQAPKLLFHYYDKDFNNEADTPDNFQSRRPNTSFCFLDIRSPGLGDTAMYLCATSDPERGTTEAFFGQGTRLTVV.

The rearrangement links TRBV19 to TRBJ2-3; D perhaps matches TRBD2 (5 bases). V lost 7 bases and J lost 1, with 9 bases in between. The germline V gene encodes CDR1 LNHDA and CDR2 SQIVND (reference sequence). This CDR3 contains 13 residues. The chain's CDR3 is CASTWGGTDTQYF. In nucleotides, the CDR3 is TGTGCCAGTACGTGGGGAGGCACAGATACGCAGTATTTT.

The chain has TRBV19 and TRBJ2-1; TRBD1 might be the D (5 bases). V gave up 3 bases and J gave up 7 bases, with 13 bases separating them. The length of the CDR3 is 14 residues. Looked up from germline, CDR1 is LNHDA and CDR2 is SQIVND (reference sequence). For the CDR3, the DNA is TGTGCCAGTAGTATCAGGCAGGGTTCAAATGAGCAGTTCTTC. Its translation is CASSIRQGSNEQFF.

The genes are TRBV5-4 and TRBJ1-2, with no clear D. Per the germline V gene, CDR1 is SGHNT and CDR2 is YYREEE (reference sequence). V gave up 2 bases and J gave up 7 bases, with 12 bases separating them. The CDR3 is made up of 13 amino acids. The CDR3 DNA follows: TGTGCCAGCAGCTTAACCCCGCCCGGTGGCTACACCTTC. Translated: CASSLTPPGGYTF.

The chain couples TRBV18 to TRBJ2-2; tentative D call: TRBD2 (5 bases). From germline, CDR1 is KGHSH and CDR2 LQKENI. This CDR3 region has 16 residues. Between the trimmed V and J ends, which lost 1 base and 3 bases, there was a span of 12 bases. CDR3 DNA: TGTGCCAGCTCACCACTCAGATTGGGAGACACCGGGGAGCTGTTTTTT. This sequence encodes CASSPLRLGDTGELFF.

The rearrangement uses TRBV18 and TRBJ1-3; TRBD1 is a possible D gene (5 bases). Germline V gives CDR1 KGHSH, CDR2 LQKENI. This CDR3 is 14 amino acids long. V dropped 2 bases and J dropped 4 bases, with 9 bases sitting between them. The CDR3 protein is CASSPSTAGNTIYF. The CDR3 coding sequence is TGTGCCAGCTCACCATCGACAGCAGGAAACACCATATATTTT.

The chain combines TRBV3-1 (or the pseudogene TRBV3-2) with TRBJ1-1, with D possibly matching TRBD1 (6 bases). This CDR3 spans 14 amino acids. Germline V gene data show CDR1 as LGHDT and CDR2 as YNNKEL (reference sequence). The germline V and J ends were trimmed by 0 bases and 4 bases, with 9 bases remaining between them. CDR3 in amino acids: CASSQDGTFTEAFF. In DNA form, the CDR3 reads TGTGCCAGCAGCCAAGATGGGACATTCACTGAAGCTTTCTTT.

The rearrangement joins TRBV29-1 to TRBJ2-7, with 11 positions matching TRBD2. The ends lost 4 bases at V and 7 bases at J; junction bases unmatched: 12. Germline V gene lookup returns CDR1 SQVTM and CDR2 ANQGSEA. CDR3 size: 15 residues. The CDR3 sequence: CSVGSTSGSLREQYF. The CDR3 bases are TGCAGCGTTGGATCTACTAGCGGGAGTCTTCGTGAGCAGTACTTC.